This T cell receptor (beta chain) emerged from a study of Graves' ophthalmopathy and Graves' hyperthyroidism. Broader study findings: It was with 65% to 71% sensitivity and almost 75% specificity that the model predicted ophthalmopathy progression.

The germline V gene has CDR1 SNHLY and CDR2 FYNNEI. Trimming pared 5 bases from V and 7 bases from J, leaving 14 bases between. The CDR3 sequence is 14 residues long. Remarks on this clonotype: Its matching antigen is unknown.

A duration under 3 months, NOSPECS ≥4, CAS ≥3 and moderate-to-severe activity characterized the donors with ophthalmopathy. Exclusion applied to patients with other autoimmune diseases, uncontrolled infections, pregnancy or lactation. PBMCs were isolated by Ficoll-Paque density gradient centrifugation, using roughly 9.7 ml of fresh peripheral blood as the starting material. For repertoire sequencing, the TCR beta CDR3 regions were amplified from RNA transcripts. A first-round RT-PCR used HTBI primers, followed by a second-round multiplex PCR. TCRdb processed the multiplex PCR reads anew with MiXCR; each CDR3 protein has one entry. The repertoire has about 740,000 distinct CDR3 sequences, roughly 41% of them found once; the top ten carry 44%.

The rearrangement joins TRBV2 to TRBJ2-2; a weak D match, TRBD1 (5 bases). Source material: peripheral blood. This TCR was recovered from an adult man with Graves' ophthalmopathy. The CDR3 here is CASSQSGKGGELFF. The CDR3 DNA reads TGTGCCAGCAGTCAGTCAGGGAAAGGCGGGGAGCTGTTTTTT.